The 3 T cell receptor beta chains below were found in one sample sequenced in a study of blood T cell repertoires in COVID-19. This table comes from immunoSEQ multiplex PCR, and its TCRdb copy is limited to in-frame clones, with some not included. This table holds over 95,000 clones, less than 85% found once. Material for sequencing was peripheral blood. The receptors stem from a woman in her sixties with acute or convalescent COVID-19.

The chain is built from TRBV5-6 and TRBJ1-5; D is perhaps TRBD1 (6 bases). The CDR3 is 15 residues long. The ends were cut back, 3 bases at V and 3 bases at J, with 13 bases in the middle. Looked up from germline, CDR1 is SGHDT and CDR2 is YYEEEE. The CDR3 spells CASSWGGRVNQPQHF. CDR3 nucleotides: TGTGCCAGCAGCTGGGGGGGCAGGGTCAATCAGCCCCAGCATTTT. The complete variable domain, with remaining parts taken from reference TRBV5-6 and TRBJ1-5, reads DAGVTQSPTHLIKTRGQQVTLRCSPKSGHDTVSWYQQALGQGPQFIFQYYEEEERQRGNFPDRFSGHQFPNYSSELNVNALLLGDSALYLCASSWGGRVNQPQHFGDGTRLSIL.

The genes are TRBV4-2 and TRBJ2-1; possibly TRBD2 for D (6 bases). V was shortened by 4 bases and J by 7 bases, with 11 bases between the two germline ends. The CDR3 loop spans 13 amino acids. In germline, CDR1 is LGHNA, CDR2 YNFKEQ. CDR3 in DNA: TGTGCCAGCAGCCCATTGACTAGGAATGAGCAGTTCTTC. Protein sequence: CASSPLTRNEQFF.

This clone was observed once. CDR3 region: CASNTGGNSPLHF. CDR3 sequence (DNA): TGTGCCAGCAATACAGGGGGTAATTCACCCCTCCACTTT. V usage is TRBV27 and J usage is TRBJ1-6, with 8 positions matching TRBD1. Germline V gene lookup returns CDR1 MNHEY and CDR2 SMNVEV (reference sequence). The V and J ends lost 7 bases and 6 bases, in that order; junction bases with no gene match: 2. The CDR3 runs 13 residues.